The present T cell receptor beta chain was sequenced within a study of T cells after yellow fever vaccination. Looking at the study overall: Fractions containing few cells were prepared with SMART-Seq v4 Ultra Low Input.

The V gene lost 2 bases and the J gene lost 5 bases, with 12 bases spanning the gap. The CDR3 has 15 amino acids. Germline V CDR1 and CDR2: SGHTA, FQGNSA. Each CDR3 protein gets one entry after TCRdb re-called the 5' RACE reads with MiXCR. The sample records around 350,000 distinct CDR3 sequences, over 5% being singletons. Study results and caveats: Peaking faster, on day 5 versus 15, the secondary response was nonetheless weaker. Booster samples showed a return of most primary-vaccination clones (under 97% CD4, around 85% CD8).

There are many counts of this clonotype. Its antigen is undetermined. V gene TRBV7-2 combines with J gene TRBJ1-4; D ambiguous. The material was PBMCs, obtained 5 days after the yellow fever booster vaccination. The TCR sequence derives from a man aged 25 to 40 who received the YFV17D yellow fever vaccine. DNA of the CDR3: TGTGCCAGCAGCTTAATGTGGCCCCCAAATGAAAAACTGTTTTTT. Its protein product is CASSLMWPPNEKLFF.